Each of the 4 T cell receptor beta chains below was sequenced from the same sample in a study of PD-L1 blockade in urothelial cancer (dated by TCRdb to about 2017). The method was the immunoSEQ multiplex PCR assay. What TCRdb holds here is the immuneACCESS table cut down to in-frame rearrangements. Part of the clones is not present; checked against another copy, under half of the missing clones reflect an unresolved V gene, and the others are unexplained. This sample lists 100,000 to 150,000 clones; roughly 82% were detected once. About 2.4% of the sample is held by the ten biggest clonotypes. The time point label of this sample denotes: peripheral blood 6 weeks after treatment start. The sample was PBMCs, taken around atezolizumab (anti-PD-L1) treatment. The receptors here all came from a man in his fifties or sixties with urothelial cancer.

This clone was seen a few times. This chain joins TRBV12-5 and TRBJ2-1, with 7 bases lining up with TRBD2. CDR3 length equals 14 residues. CDR1 and CDR2 (germline): LGHNT, FRNRAP. V was pared by 2 bases and J by 12 bases, with 10 bases of the junction left unmatched. The CDR3 bases are TGTGCTAGTGGTTTGAAACTTCTGTGGGGGGGGCAGTTCTTC. It yields the protein CASGLKLLWGGQFF.

The chain carries TRBV2 and TRBJ2-5; a possible D gene is TRBD1 (5 bases). The CDR3 spans 15 residues. The germline gives CDR1 SNHLY, CDR2 FYNNEI. The germline V and J ends were trimmed by 2 bases and 3 bases, with 13 bases remaining between them. CDR3 coding DNA: TGTGCCAGCAGTGAAAGGGGCAGGTGGGAAGAGACCCAGTACTTC. Amino acids: CASSERGRWEETQYF.

This chain connects TRBV19 to TRBJ2-3; TRBD1 agrees at 8 bases. Trimming at V came to 5 bases and at J to 4 bases, leaving 5 bases not matched to a gene. CDR1 is LNHDA and CDR2 is SQIVND in the germline V gene (reference sequence). The CDR3 length is 14 residues. The CDR3 protein is CASSDRGGPDTQYF. The CDR3 DNA sequence: TGTGCCAGTAGTGACAGGGGAGGTCCAGATACGCAGTATTTT.

The chain uses TRBV27 and TRBJ1-6; D perhaps matches TRBD1 (5 bases). Germline CDR1 reads MNHEY; CDR2 reads SMNVEV (reference sequence). The CDR3 consists of 12 residues. Trimming took 3 bases from V and 11 from J, leaving 8 bases between them. CDR3 sequence (DNA): TGTGCCAGCAGTTTGATAGGGGCACCCCTCCACTTT. Translating it yields CASSLIGAPLHF.